Presented here are 23 T cell receptor beta chains from one specimen sequenced in a study of T cells of healthy individuals (dated by TCRdb to about 2018). Receptor libraries were prepared by 5' RACE. Sequencing took place on an Illumina MiSeq. The public sequencing data were trimmed at Q25 with fastp and processed into clonotypes with MiXCR by TCRdb, which kept only in-frame beta chains. Every CDR3 protein is listed once, alongside the most common genes and DNA of its rows. The table for this sample lists 55,000 to 65,000 distinct CDR3 sequences; around 15% of them were counted only once. The ten top clones hold around 5% of the sample. Source of these receptors: a human donor in good health.

There are a few counts of this clonotype. The V gene is TRBV28, the J gene TRBJ2-7, with D hard to call. Germline V gene data show CDR1 as MDHEN and CDR2 as SYDVKM. Deletions cut 6 bases from V and 1 base from J, with 13 bases between. This CDR3 has 14 residues. The CDR3 protein is CASSPIGISYEQYF. For the CDR3, the DNA is TGTGCCAGCAGCCCCATAGGGATTTCCTACGAGCAGTACTTC.

This clonotype has more than one count but fewer than ten. The chain links TRBV5-1 to TRBJ2-5; D gene unclear. Per germline, CDR1 SGHRS and CDR2 YFSETQ. V was pared by 3 bases and J by 0 bases, with 12 bases between. This CDR3 is 15 amino acids long. The CDR3 bases are TGCGCCAGCAGCTGGGCAGACCGGGACCAAGAGACCCAGTACTTC. Residues: CASSWADRDQETQYF.

The gene calls are TRBV7-2 and TRBJ2-3, with D perhaps assigned TRBD1 or TRBD2 (5 bases each). This CDR3 has 15 residues. Germline V gives CDR1 SGHTA, CDR2 FQGNSA. Trimming left V 1 base short and J 2 bases short, with 10 bases between. The chain's CDR3 is CASSLVGALTDTQYF. As DNA, the CDR3 is TGTGCCAGCAGCTTAGTCGGGGCTCTCACAGATACGCAGTATTTT.

This sequence joins TRBV28 and TRBJ2-1; 8 bases agree with TRBD2. Germline V gives CDR1 MDHEN, CDR2 SYDVKM. CDR3 size: 17 residues. J was trimmed by 8 bases and V by 2 bases; bases with no gene match: 14. The CDR3 nucleotides are TGTGCCAGCAGTTTAATGGGCGGGACTAGGGGGGGCTATGAGCAGTTCTTC. It is translated as CASSLMGGTRGGYEQFF. Filled out from reference TRBV28 and TRBJ2-1, the complete variable domain reads DVKVTQSSRYLVKRTGEKVFLECVQDMDHENMFWYRQDPGLGLRLIYFSYDVKMKEKGDIPEGYSVSREKKERFSLILESASTNQTSMYLCASSLMGGTRGGYEQFFGPGTRLTVL.

This clonotype was seen repeatedly, ten times or more. J is TRBJ1-1 and V is TRBV4-1, with a tentative D call TRBD1 (6 bases). Per the germline V gene, CDR1 is MGHRA and CDR2 is YSYEKL. CDR3 size: 14 residues. V was clipped by 3 bases and J by 8 bases, with 16 bases between them. The CDR3: CASSHKGGPVEAFF. The CDR3 coding sequence is TGCGCCAGCAGCCACAAAGGGGGACCTGTGGAAGCTTTCTTT.

The chain is built from TRBV12-3 or TRBV12-4 and TRBJ1-5, with TRBD1 matching over 12 bases. This CDR3 is built from 15 residues. The junction had 3 bases not matched to a gene; V was cut back by 6 bases and J by 3 bases. CDR3 in amino acids: CASSSGQGANQPQHF. Written as DNA, the CDR3 is TGTGCCAGCAGCTCGGGACAGGGGGCCAATCAGCCCCAGCATTTT.

The gene calls are TRBV7-2 and TRBJ2-7; 7 positions match TRBD2. The V gene's germline CDR1 is SGHTA and CDR2 FQGNSA. The CDR3 totals 13 residues. The ends lost 2 bases at V and 6 bases at J; junction bases unmatched: 4. CDR3: CASSLYTGGEQYF. CDR3 in DNA: TGTGCCAGCAGCTTATACACGGGGGGCGAGCAGTACTTC.

V gene TRBV5-1 combines with J gene TRBJ2-1; TRBD2 agrees at 13 bases. The germline V gene encodes CDR1 SGHRS and CDR2 YFSETQ. This CDR3 is built from 20 residues. The J segment lost 9 bases and the V segment lost 3 bases, leaving 21 bases of the junction unmatched. CDR3 nucleotides: TGCGCCAGCAGCTCGCTGGGACTAGCGGGAATATCGGTTGTCGAGGCTGAGCAGTTCTTC. Protein: CASSSLGLAGISVVEAEQFF.

A few counts support this clonotype. This chain uses TRBV12-3 or TRBV12-4 with TRBJ2-1; D remains unclear. The CDR3 loop spans 12 amino acids. Trimming cost V 0 bases and J 10 bases, with 7 bases left between them. For the CDR3, the DNA is TGTGCCAGCAGTTTAGCGGCAGAGGAGCAGTTCTTC. It encodes CASSLAAEEQFF.

This clonotype was observed a handful of times. The chain is built from TRBV20-1 and TRBJ1-6, with D possibly being TRBD1 (5 bases). Germline CDR1 DFQATT, CDR2 SNEGSKA (reference sequence). The V end was cut by 0 bases, the J end by 6 bases, with 12 bases between. CDR3 length: 15 amino acids. CDR3 in amino acids: CSARDGWGGNSPLHF. DNA for the CDR3: TGCAGTGCTAGAGATGGGTGGGGGGGTAATTCACCCCTCCACTTT.

The sample holds many counts of this clonotype. The genes are TRBV9 and TRBJ1-1; D perhaps matches TRBD1 (5 bases). The CDR3 is 13 amino acids. Germline CDR1 SGDLS, CDR2 YYNGEE. V was pared by 7 bases and J by 4 bases, with 14 bases between. CDR3 nucleotides: TGTGCCAGCGGGGCAGGTCGAGGCACTGAAGCTTTCTTT. Translated: CASGAGRGTEAFF.

This chain joins TRBV28 and TRBJ2-2; 7 nucleotides align to TRBD1. Germline V gene data show CDR1 as MDHEN and CDR2 as SYDVKM. This CDR3 comprises 16 residues. V lost 7 bases to trimming and J lost 2 bases; unmatched junction nucleotides: 10. CDR3 residues: CASTQMGQINTGELFF. The CDR3 nucleotides are TGTGCCAGCACCCAGATGGGACAGATTAACACCGGGGAGCTGTTTTTT.

The chain has TRBV5-1 and TRBJ2-1, with D tentatively TRBD1 (6 bases). The germline V and J ends were trimmed by 2 bases and 5 bases, with 11 bases remaining between them. This CDR3 region has 14 residues. The germline gives CDR1 SGHRS, CDR2 YFSETQ. The CDR3 is CASSFLRGDNEQFF. For the CDR3, the DNA is TGCGCCAGCAGCTTCCTCAGGGGAGACAATGAGCAGTTCTTC.

This clonotype was counted at least ten times. V usage is TRBV6-4 and J usage is TRBJ1-1; 8 bases map to TRBD1. Trimming cost V 6 bases and J 1 base; bases outside gene matches: 7. Germline lookup yields CDR1 MRHNA and CDR2 SNTAGT. CDR3 size: 15 residues. The CDR3 bases are TGTGCCAGCAGCCAGGCAGGGGGCGGGAACACTGAAGCTTTCTTT. Its protein is CASSQAGGGNTEAFF.

This clonotype was counted at least ten times. The V gene is TRBV7-2, the J gene TRBJ2-3, with 7 bases fitting TRBD1. Trimming took 5 bases from V and 2 from J; bases not matched to a gene: 4. The CDR3 length is 14 residues. Germline V gives CDR1 SGHTA, CDR2 FQGNSA. CDR3 DNA: TGTGCCAGCAGCCCCACAGGGGCCACAGATACGCAGTATTTT. It specifies CASSPTGATDTQYF.

The V call is TRBV10-1, the J call TRBJ2-7; D might be TRBD2 (5 bases). V was shortened by 2 bases and J by 3 bases, with 8 bases between the two germline ends. The germline V gene has CDR1 WNHNN and CDR2 SYGVQD (reference sequence). This CDR3 has 13 amino acids. The CDR3, as DNA: TGCGCCAGCAGTGAGGACTACCTCTACGAGCAGTACTTC. It encodes CASSEDYLYEQYF.

This clonotype was detected many times. The chain recombines TRBV27 with TRBJ2-1; 7 nucleotides align to TRBD2. The germline CDR1 and CDR2 sequences are MNHEY and SMNVEV (reference sequence). This CDR3 is built from 13 residues. V gave up 4 bases and J gave up 7 bases; unmatched junction bases: 4. The CDR3 nucleotides read TGTGCCAGCAGTTCTTTCGGGGGGAATGAGCAGTTCTTC. This gives the protein CASSSFGGNEQFF.

This clonotype appeared a few times. V and J are TRBV9 and TRBJ2-1; 7 nucleotides line up with TRBD2. Germline V lookup: CDR1 SGDLS, CDR2 YYNGEE. This CDR3 region has 16 residues. The junction had 12 bases not matched to a gene; V was cut back by 0 bases and J by 9 bases. CDR3 amino acids: CASSVAVGGTNGEQFF. Here the CDR3 DNA reads TGTGCCAGCAGCGTAGCGGTCGGGGGGACTAATGGTGAGCAGTTCTTC.

This clonotype was counted a few times. The rearrangement joins TRBV4-3 to TRBJ1-1; no clear D. The CDR3 spans 14 residues. Germline V gene lookup returns CDR1 LGHNA and CDR2 YSLEER. V gave up 0 bases and J gave up 5 bases, with 10 bases separating them. The CDR3 here is CASSQDLQGTEAFF. CDR3 DNA: TGCGCCAGCAGCCAAGATCTACAAGGGACTGAAGCTTTCTTT.

This clonotype appeared a few times. J is TRBJ2-7 and V is TRBV7-9; tentatively, D is TRBD1 (6 bases). The CDR3 runs 21 residues. Trimming stripped 2 bases from V and 1 base from J, with 30 bases between. Germline assignment: CDR1 SEHNR and CDR2 FQNEAQ (reference sequence). DNA of the CDR3: TGTGCCAGCAGCTTAAGCCCCGTCAGAGACGGGACAATACCCCTATCCTACGAGCAGTACTTC. Translating it yields CASSLSPVRDGTIPLSYEQYF.

The V gene is TRBV4-2, the J gene TRBJ1-3; the D is unclear. CDR3 length equals 14 residues. From germline, CDR1 is LGHNA and CDR2 YNFKEQ. V was cut by 2 bases and J by 0 bases, with 5 bases left in between. CDR3 bases: TGTGCCAGCAGCCAACAGGTCTCTGGAAACACCATATATTTT. As protein: CASSQQVSGNTIYF.

This clonotype was seen a handful of times. The V call is TRBV14, the J call TRBJ1-1; D is uncertain. Germline-derived CDR1 and CDR2 are SGHDN and FVKESK. The CDR3 extends over 15 amino acids. The V and J ends lost 3 bases and 4 bases respectively, with 15 bases between them. CDR3 amino acids: CASSHLEARGTEAFF. The CDR3 coding sequence is TGTGCCAGCAGCCACTTGGAGGCGCGGGGCACTGAAGCTTTCTTT.

The table lists this clonotype with many counts. The chain combines TRBV28 with TRBJ2-5; 8 positions agree with TRBD2. The V gene's germline CDR1 is MDHEN and CDR2 SYDVKM. The V segment lost 5 bases and the J segment 4 bases; nucleotides outside the gene matches: 3. The CDR3 spans 13 residues. CDR3 nucleotide sequence: TGTGCCAGCAGTCGAAGCGGGGGAGAGACCCAGTACTTC. Protein sequence: CASSRSGGETQYF.